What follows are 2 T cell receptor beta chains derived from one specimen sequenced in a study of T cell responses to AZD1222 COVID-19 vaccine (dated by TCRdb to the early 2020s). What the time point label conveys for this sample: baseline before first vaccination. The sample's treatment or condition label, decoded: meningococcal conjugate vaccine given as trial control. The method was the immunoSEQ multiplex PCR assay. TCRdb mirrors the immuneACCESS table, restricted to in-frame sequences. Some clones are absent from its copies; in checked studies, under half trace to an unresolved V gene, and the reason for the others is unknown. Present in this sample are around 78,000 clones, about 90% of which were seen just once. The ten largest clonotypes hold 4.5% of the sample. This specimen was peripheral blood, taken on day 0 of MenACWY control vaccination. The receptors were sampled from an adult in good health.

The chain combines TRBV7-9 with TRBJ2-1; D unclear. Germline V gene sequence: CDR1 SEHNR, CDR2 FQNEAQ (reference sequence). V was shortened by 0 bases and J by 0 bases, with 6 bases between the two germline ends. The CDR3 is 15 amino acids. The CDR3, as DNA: TGTGCCAGCAGCTTAGCACTGGGCTCCTACAATGAGCAGTTCTTC. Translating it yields CASSLALGSYNEQFF. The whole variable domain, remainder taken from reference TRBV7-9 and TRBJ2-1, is DTGVSQNPRHKITKRGQNVTFRCDPISEHNRLYWYRQTLGQGPEFLTYFQNEAQLEKSRLLSDRFSAERPKGSFSTLEIQRTEQGDSAMYLCASSLALGSYNEQFFGPGTRLTVL.

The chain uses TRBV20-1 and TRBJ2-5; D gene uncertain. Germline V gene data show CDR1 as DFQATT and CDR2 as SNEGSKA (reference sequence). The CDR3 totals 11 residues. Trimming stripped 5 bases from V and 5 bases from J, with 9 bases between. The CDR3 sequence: CSAVTVETQYF. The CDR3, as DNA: TGCAGTGCTGTTACTGTCGAGACCCAGTACTTC.